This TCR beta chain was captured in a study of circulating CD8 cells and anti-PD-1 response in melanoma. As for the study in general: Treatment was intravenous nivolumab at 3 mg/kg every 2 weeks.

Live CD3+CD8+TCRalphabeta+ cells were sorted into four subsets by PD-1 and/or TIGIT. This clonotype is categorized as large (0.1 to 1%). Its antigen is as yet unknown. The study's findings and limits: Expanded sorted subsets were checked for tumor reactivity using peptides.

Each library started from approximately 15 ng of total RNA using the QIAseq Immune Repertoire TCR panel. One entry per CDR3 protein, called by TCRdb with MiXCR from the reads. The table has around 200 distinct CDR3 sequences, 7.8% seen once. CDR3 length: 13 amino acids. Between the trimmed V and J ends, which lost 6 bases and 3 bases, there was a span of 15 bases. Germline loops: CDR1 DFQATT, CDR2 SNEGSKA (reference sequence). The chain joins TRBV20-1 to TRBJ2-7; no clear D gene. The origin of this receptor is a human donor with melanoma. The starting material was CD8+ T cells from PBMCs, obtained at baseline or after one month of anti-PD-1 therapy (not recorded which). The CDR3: CSAPVGRYYEQYF. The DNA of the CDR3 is TGCAGTGCCCCGGTCGGACGGTACTACGAGCAGTACTTC.